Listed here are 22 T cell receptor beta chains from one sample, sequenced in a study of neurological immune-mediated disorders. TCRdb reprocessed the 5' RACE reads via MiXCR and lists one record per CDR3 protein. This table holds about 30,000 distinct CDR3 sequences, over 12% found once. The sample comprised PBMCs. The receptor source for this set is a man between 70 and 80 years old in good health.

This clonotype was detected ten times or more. CDR3 loop: CASSFTGGTEAFF. For the CDR3, the DNA is TGTGCCAGCAGCTTCACAGGGGGCACTGAAGCTTTCTTT. This rearrangement joins TRBV7-2 to TRBJ1-1; 8 nucleotides agree with TRBD1. Germline CDR1 is SGHTA and CDR2 is FQGNSA. The CDR3 is made up of 13 amino acids. Germline trimming cut 3 bases from V and 4 bases from J; bases unmatched to any gene: 1.

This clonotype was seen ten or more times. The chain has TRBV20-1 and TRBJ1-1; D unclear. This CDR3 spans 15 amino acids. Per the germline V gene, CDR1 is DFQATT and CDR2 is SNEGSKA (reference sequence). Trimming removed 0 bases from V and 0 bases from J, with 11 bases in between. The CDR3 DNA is TGCAGTGCTAGAGACAGTAAAGGCGTGAACACTGAAGCTTTCTTT. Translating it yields CSARDSKGVNTEAFF.

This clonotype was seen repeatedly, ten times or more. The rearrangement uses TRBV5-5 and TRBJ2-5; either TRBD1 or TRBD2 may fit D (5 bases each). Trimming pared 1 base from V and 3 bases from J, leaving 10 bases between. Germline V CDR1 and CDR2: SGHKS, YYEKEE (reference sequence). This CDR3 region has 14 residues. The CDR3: CASSLMWGKETQYF. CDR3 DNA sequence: TGTGCCAGCAGCTTGATGTGGGGGAAAGAGACCCAGTACTTC.

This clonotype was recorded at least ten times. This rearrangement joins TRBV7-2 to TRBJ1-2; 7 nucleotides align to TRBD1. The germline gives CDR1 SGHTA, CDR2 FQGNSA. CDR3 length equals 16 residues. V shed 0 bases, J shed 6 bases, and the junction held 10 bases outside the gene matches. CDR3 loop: CASSLANTGEWNGYTF. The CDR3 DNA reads TGTGCCAGCAGCTTAGCTAATACAGGGGAGTGGAATGGCTACACCTTC.

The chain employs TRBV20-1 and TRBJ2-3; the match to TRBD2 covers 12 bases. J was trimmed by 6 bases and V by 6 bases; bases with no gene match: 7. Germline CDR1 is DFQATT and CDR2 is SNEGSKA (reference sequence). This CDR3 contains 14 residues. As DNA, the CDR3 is TGCAGTGCCCCTAGCGGGGGGGCCTGGGATACGCAGTATTTT. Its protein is CSAPSGGAWDTQYF.

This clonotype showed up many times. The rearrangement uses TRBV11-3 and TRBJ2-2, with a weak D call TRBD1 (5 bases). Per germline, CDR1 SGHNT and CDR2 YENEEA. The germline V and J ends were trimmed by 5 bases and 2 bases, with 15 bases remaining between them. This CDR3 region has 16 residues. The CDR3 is CASSRQLTHNTGELFF. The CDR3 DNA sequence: TGTGCCAGCAGCCGACAGCTCACTCATAACACCGGGGAGCTGTTTTTT.

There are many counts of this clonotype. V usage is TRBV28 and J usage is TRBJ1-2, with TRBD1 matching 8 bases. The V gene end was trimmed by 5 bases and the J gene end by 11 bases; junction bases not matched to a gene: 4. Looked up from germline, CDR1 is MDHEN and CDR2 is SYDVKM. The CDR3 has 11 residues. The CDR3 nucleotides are TGTGCCAGCAGTCGGGACAGGCTTTACACCTTC. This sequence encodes CASSRDRLYTF.

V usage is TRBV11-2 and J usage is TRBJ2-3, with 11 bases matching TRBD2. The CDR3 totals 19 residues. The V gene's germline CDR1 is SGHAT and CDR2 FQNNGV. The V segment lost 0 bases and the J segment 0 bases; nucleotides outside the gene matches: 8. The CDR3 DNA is TGTGCCAGCAGCTTAGACCAACCGGGACTAGCGGATAGCACAGATACGCAGTATTTT. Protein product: CASSLDQPGLADSTDTQYF.

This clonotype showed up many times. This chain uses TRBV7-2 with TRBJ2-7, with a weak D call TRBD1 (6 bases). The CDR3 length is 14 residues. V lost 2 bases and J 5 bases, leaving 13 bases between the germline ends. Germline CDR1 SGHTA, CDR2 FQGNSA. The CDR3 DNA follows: TGTGCCAGCAGCTTATACGGACAGTCCCACGAGCAGTACTTC. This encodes CASSLYGQSHEQYF.

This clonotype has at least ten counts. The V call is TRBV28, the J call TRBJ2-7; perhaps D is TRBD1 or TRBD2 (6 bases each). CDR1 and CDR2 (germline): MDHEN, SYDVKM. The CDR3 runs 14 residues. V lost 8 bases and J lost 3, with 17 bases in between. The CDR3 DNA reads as TGTGCCAGCTTCCAGGGGACTCAGATCTACGAGCAGTACTTC. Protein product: CASFQGTQIYEQYF.

CDR3 sequence reads: CASSQDRQNEKLFF. CDR3 in DNA: TGTGCCAGCAGCCAGGACCGACAGAATGAAAAACTGTTTTTT. The V gene is TRBV7-2, the J gene TRBJ1-4; a weak D match, TRBD1 (5 bases). CDR3 size: 14 residues. V lost 5 bases and J lost 5, with 12 bases in between. Per the germline V gene, CDR1 is SGHTA and CDR2 is FQGNSA.

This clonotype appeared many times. The CDR3 spells CSAPDRVKVTDTQYF. Here the CDR3 DNA reads TGCAGTGCCCCGGACAGGGTGAAAGTCACAGATACGCAGTATTTT. This sequence joins TRBV20-1 and TRBJ2-3; TRBD1 aligns across 8 bases. The CDR3 sequence is 15 residues long. V shed 6 bases and J 2 bases; nucleotides not matched to a gene: 10. CDR1 is DFQATT, CDR2 SNEGSKA, per germline (reference sequence).

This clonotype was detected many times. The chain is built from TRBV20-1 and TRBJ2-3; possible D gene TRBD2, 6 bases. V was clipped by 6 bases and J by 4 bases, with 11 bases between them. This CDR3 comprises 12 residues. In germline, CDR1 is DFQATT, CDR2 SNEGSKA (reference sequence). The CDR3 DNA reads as TGCAGTGCCAGACTAGGTTCAGATACGCAGTATTTT. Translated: CSARLGSDTQYF.

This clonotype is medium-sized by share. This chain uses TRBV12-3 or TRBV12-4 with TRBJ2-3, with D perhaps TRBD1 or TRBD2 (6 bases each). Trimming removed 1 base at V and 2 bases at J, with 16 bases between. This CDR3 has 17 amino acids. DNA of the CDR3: TGTGCCAGCAGTTTAGTGAGGGGGGAAGGGGCCACAGATACGCAGTATTTT. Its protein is CASSLVRGEGATDTQYF.

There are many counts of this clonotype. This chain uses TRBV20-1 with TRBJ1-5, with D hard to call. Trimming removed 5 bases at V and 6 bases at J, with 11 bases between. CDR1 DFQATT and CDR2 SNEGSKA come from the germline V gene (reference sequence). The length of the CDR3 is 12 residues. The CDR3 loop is CSAGLASQPQHF. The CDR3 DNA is TGCAGTGCTGGCCTAGCGAGTCAGCCCCAGCATTTT.

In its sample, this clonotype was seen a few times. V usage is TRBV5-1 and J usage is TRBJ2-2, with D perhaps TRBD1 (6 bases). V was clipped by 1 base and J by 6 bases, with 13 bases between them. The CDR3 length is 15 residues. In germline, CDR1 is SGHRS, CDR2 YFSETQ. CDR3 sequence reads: CASSLQGPGAGELFF. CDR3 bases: TGCGCCAGCAGCTTGCAGGGGCCAGGGGCCGGGGAGCTGTTTTTT.

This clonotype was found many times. As DNA, the CDR3 is TGTGCCAGCAGCTCAGGGGGCGGGGGGCCCCTCCACTTT. Translation gives CASSSGGGGPLHF. This chain uses TRBV7-2 with TRBJ1-6, with 8 bases aligning to TRBD1. The germline gives CDR1 SGHTA, CDR2 FQGNSA. The J segment lost 13 bases and the V segment lost 4 bases, leaving 6 bases of the junction unmatched. The CDR3 spans 13 residues.

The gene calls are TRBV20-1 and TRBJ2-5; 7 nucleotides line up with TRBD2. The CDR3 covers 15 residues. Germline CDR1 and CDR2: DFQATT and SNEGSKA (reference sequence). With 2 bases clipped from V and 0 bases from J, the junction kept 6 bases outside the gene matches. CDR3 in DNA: TGCAGTGCTAGATCCTGGGGGGGGGACCAAGAGACCCAGTACTTC. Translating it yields CSARSWGGDQETQYF.

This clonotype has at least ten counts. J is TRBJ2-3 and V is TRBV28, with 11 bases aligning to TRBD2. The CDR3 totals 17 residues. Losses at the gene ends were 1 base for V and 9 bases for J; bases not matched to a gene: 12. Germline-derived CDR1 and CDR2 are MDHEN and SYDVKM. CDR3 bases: TGTGCCAGCAGTTTATTCATAGCGGGGGGGAGGGGAGACACGCAGTATTTT. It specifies CASSLFIAGGRGDTQYF.

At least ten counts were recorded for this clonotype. The CDR3 coding sequence is TGTGCCAGCAGCTTAGTGGGGAATGAGCAGTTCTTC. Translated, it gives CASSLVGNEQFF. The chain employs TRBV7-2 and TRBJ2-1; no definite D call. Trimming took 1 base from V and 7 from J, leaving 5 bases between them. CDR3 length equals 12 residues. From germline, CDR1 is SGHTA and CDR2 FQGNSA. The whole variable domain, filled in from reference TRBV7-2 and TRBJ2-1, reads GAGVSQSPSNKVTEKGKDVELRCDPISGHTALYWYRQSLGQGLEFLIYFQGNSAPDKSGLPSDRFSAERTGGSVSTLTIQRTQQEDSAVYLCASSLVGNEQFFGPGTRLTVL.

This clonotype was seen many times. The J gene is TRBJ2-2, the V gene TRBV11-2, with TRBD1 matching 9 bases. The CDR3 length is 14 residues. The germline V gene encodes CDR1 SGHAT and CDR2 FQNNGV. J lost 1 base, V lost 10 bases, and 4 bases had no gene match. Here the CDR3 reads CAIPGQGNTGELFF. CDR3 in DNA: TGTGCCATACCGGGACAGGGGAACACCGGGGAGCTGTTTTTT.

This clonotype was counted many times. The CDR3 DNA is TGTGCCAGCAGCGACGGGACAGTTGGGACAGATACGCAGTATTTT. This gives the protein CASSDGTVGTDTQYF. This chain connects TRBV9 to TRBJ2-3, with 7 bases that match TRBD1. V lost 3 bases and J lost 3; bases outside the gene matches: 7. This CDR3 is built from 15 residues. CDR1 is SGDLS and CDR2 is YYNGEE in the germline V gene.